This TCR beta chain was found in a study of control samples from healthy donors and cancer patients. The assay was immunoSEQ multiplex PCR, and TCRdb's table has in-frame clones only and misses some. The data contain approximately 94,000 clones, less than 90% of them singletons. This TCR derives from a woman aged 45 to 65 in good health. Sequencing was carried out using blood.

The CDR3 is CATSGGGSFGLDTQYF. The CDR3 DNA is TGTGCCACCAGCGGGGGGGGGAGTTTTGGACTGGATACGCAGTATTTT. This rearrangement joins TRBV24-1 to TRBJ2-3, with 8 bases aligning to TRBD2. CDR3 length: 16 residues. The V and J ends lost 7 bases and 6 bases, in that order; junction bases with no gene match: 14. Per the germline V gene, CDR1 is KGHDR and CDR2 is SFDVKD.